These 26 T cell receptor beta chains share one sample of origin, sequenced in a study of blood T cell repertoires in COVID-19. Assay: immunoSEQ multiplex PCR; the TCRdb copy retains only in-frame clones and omits some. The repertoire holds 200,000 to 250,000 clones, with approximately 90% as singletons. Sequencing used peripheral blood. The receptor set was obtained from a man older than 75 with acute or convalescent COVID-19.

The V call is TRBV7-8, the J call TRBJ2-3; 10 bases fit TRBD1. V lost 2 bases, J lost 2 bases, and 7 bases stayed unmatched. The CDR3 is 17 amino acids. CDR1 is SGHVS and CDR2 is FQNEAQ in the germline V gene. Here the CDR3 reads CASSLLFGTGATDTQYF. CDR3 nucleotides: TGTGCCAGCAGCTTACTGTTCGGGACAGGGGCCACAGATACGCAGTATTTT.

The chain is built from TRBV4-3 and TRBJ2-4; possible D gene TRBD1, 6 bases. The length of the CDR3 is 14 residues. Trimming shortened V by 4 bases and J by 6 bases, and 13 bases separated the two germline ends. CDR1 is LGHNA, CDR2 YSLEER, per germline. The CDR3 bases are TGCGCCAGCAGCCTACAGGGCGCGGGAAACATTCAGTACTTC. Amino acids: CASSLQGAGNIQYF.

The gene calls are TRBV5-1 and TRBJ2-7; 9 bases fit TRBD1. Germline CDR1 and CDR2: SGHRS and YFSETQ. The CDR3 is made up of 13 amino acids. The J segment lost 6 bases and the V segment lost 5 bases, leaving 6 bases of the junction unmatched. CDR3 sequence: CASRPGTGLEQYF. The CDR3 nucleotides are TGCGCCAGCAGACCCGGGACAGGGCTCGAGCAGTACTTC. Looking up the rest from reference TRBV5-1 and TRBJ2-7 gives the full variable domain: KAGVTQTPRYLIKTRGQQVTLSCSPISGHRSVSWYQQTPGQGLQFLFEYFSETQRNKGNFPGRFSGRQFSNSRSEMNVSTLELGDSALYLCASRPGTGLEQYFGPGTRLTVT.

The V call is TRBV18, the J call TRBJ2-7, with 12 bases that match TRBD2. The CDR3 is 20 residues long. V was clipped by 2 bases and J by 3 bases; unmatched bases: 17. Germline CDR1 reads KGHSH; CDR2 reads LQKENI. CDR3 loop: CASSPGLGKRGLAGLYEQYF. In DNA form, the CDR3 reads TGTGCCAGCTCACCAGGGCTGGGGAAAAGAGGACTAGCGGGACTCTACGAGCAGTACTTC.

Notes on this clone: Other DNA sequences in the sample encode the same CDR3. The rearrangement joins TRBV2 to TRBJ1-5; the match to TRBD1 covers 7 bases. Looked up from germline, CDR1 is SNHLY and CDR2 is FYNNEI. The CDR3 has 13 amino acids. V lost 2 bases, J lost 6 bases, and 1 base stayed unmatched. The CDR3 region has the DNA TGTGCCAGCAGTGAACAGGGGGGTCAGCCCCAGCATTTT. The encoded protein is CASSEQGGQPQHF.

The chain combines TRBV10-3 with TRBJ2-7; TRBD1 matches 10 bases. After removal of 10 bases from V and 2 bases from J, the junction contained 8 bases not matched to a gene. Per germline, CDR1 ENHRY and CDR2 SYGVKD. This CDR3 is 14 amino acids long. The CDR3 coding sequence is TGTGCCACCATGCCGGGACAGGGGACCTACGAGCAGTACGTC. Protein: CATMPGQGTYEQYV.

CDR3 residues: CASSGYQGFTGELFF. DNA for the CDR3: TGTGCCAGCAGCGGCTACCAGGGGTTCACCGGGGAGCTGTTTTTT. V is TRBV2 and J is TRBJ2-2; the D gene is possibly TRBD1 (6 bases). The germline V gene encodes CDR1 SNHLY and CDR2 FYNNEI. The germline V and J ends were trimmed by 6 bases and 4 bases, with 15 bases remaining between them. The CDR3 is 15 residues long.

The V call is TRBV4-3, the J call TRBJ2-3; D is perhaps TRBD2 (5 bases). Germline V gives CDR1 LGHNA, CDR2 YSLEER. The CDR3 extends over 13 amino acids. Trimming shortened V by 1 base and J by 5 bases, and 7 bases separated the two germline ends. The CDR3 loop is CASSQGEGDTQYF. The CDR3 bases are TGCGCCAGCAGCCAAGGCGAGGGAGATACGCAGTATTTT.

Regarding this clone: Its ends do not fully match the called genes, so a read error is possible. V gene TRBV20-1 combines with J gene TRBJ2-1; no reliable D call. The CDR3 contains 11 residues. Germline V gene data show CDR1 as DFQATT and CDR2 as SNEGSKA (reference sequence). The CDR3 region has the DNA TGCAGTGCTAGTTTCTACGATGAGCAGTTCTTC. Protein: CSASFYDEQFF.

This chain's CDR3 is CAWSVSGRNTEAFF. CDR3 in DNA: TGTGCCTGGAGTGTTAGTGGGAGAAACACTGAAGCTTTCTTT. The chain is built from TRBV30 and TRBJ1-1; D gene uncertain. CDR3 length equals 14 residues. The germline V and J ends were trimmed by 0 bases and 2 bases, with 10 bases remaining between them. Looked up from germline, CDR1 is GTSNPN and CDR2 is SVGIG (reference sequence).

V usage is TRBV2 and J usage is TRBJ2-7, with a weak D call TRBD1 (6 bases). The CDR3 contains 12 residues. Germline V gene data show CDR1 as SNHLY and CDR2 as FYNNEI. V was shortened by 5 bases and J by 6 bases, with 11 bases between the two germline ends. CDR3: CASSTGTIEQYV. The CDR3 coding sequence is TGTGCCAGCAGTACCGGGACAATCGAGCAGTACGTC.

V and J are TRBV18 and TRBJ1-3, with D tentatively TRBD1 (6 bases). V gave up 4 bases and J gave up 0 bases, with 10 bases separating them. The CDR3 covers 15 residues. The germline V gene has CDR1 KGHSH and CDR2 LQKENI. CDR3 amino acids: CASSQLDSSGNTIYF. The CDR3 DNA sequence: TGTGCCAGCTCACAACTGGACAGCTCTGGAAACACCATATATTTT.

The V call is TRBV4-2, the J call TRBJ2-2; D gene uncertain. Trimming removed 4 bases from V and 0 bases from J, with 12 bases in between. Germline V CDR1 and CDR2: LGHNA, YNFKEQ. This CDR3 spans 16 amino acids. DNA for the CDR3: TGTGCCAGCAGCCCCCGCCCGAGCCCGAACACCGGGGAGCTGTTTTTT. Its protein is CASSPRPSPNTGELFF.

The V call is TRBV19, the J call TRBJ1-2, with 8 positions matching TRBD1. The length of the CDR3 is 14 residues. Germline V gives CDR1 LNHDA, CDR2 SQIVND (reference sequence). Trimming took 8 bases from V and 4 from J; bases not matched to a gene: 9. The CDR3 nucleotides are TGTGCCAGTCACTACGGACAGGGCGGCTATGGCTACACCTTC. Its protein is CASHYGQGGYGYTF. Variable domain in full (rest from reference TRBV19 and TRBJ1-2): DGGITQSPKYLFRKEGQNVTLSCEQNLNHDAMYWYRQDPGQGLRLIYYSQIVNDFQKGDIAEGYSVSREKKESFPLTVTSAQKNPTAFYLCASHYGQGGYGYTFGSGTRLTVV.

The chain has TRBV13 and TRBJ1-2; the D is unclear. Germline V lookup: CDR1 PRHDT, CDR2 FYEKMQ (reference sequence). V was clipped by 2 bases and J by 7 bases, with 14 bases between them. The CDR3 contains 14 residues. In DNA, the CDR3 is TGTGCCAGCAGCTTAAGATGGAGAGGCAGTGGCTACACCTTC. Protein: CASSLRWRGSGYTF.

The rearrangement links TRBV4-3 to TRBJ1-1; no firm D call. CDR1 and CDR2 (germline): LGHNA, YSLEER. V lost 0 bases and J 10 bases, leaving 12 bases between the germline ends. The CDR3 runs to 13 residues. This chain's CDR3 is CASSQERASIAFF. The CDR3, as DNA: TGCGCCAGCAGCCAAGAGAGAGCGTCGATAGCTTTCTTT.

The chain carries TRBV7-8 and TRBJ1-1; D is perhaps TRBD1 (6 bases). The ends were cut back, 6 bases at V and 2 bases at J, with 13 bases in the middle. CDR1 SGHVS and CDR2 FQNEAQ come from the germline V gene. There are 14 residues in the CDR3. The CDR3 region has the DNA TGTGCCAGCAGGGAGGGGGGGCTCAACACTGAAGCTTTCTTT. Protein sequence: CASREGGLNTEAFF.

The genes are TRBV5-1 and TRBJ2-1; D uncertain. Trimming took off 1 base at V and 6 bases at J, with 14 bases between the two ends. Germline-derived CDR1 and CDR2 are SGHRS and YFSETQ. This CDR3 contains 15 residues. The CDR3 bases are TGCGCCAGCAGCTTGCAGGCTCTCGCGATCAATGAGCAGTTCTTC. It yields the protein CASSLQALAINEQFF.

The chain combines TRBV7-9 with TRBJ2-1, with a possible D match to TRBD1 (6 bases). Germline V gene data show CDR1 as SEHNR and CDR2 as FQNEAQ (reference sequence). V gave up 3 bases and J gave up 6 bases, with 21 bases separating them. The CDR3 runs 17 residues. CDR3 nucleotide sequence: TGTGCCAGCAGCTTCGGGCGGTACAGGGAAGGGGTCAATGAGCAGTTCTTC. Its protein is CASSFGRYREGVNEQFF. The variable domain in full, completed from reference TRBV7-9 and TRBJ2-1, reads DTGVSQNPRHKITKRGQNVTFRCDPISEHNRLYWYRQTLGQGPEFLTYFQNEAQLEKSRLLSDRFSAERPKGSFSTLEIQRTEQGDSAMYLCASSFGRYREGVNEQFFGPGTRLTVL.

The rearrangement links TRBV27 to TRBJ1-2; D remains unclear. From germline, CDR1 is MNHEY and CDR2 SMNVEV (reference sequence). V lost 2 bases to trimming and J lost 3 bases, with 13 bases between them. CDR3 length equals 15 residues. CDR3 sequence reads: CASSLGSSGDYGYTF. The CDR3 nucleotides are TGTGCCAGCAGTTTAGGGTCTTCGGGTGACTATGGCTACACCTTC.

This clone was seen a handful of times. The V gene is TRBV11-3, the J gene TRBJ2-1; D is uncertain. This CDR3 spans 14 amino acids. V was clipped by 0 bases and J by 4 bases, with 7 bases between them. Germline assignment: CDR1 SGHNT and CDR2 YENEEA. CDR3 nucleotides: TGTGCCAGCAGCTTAGACTCTTTTTACAATGAGCAGTTCTTC. This translates into CASSLDSFYNEQFF.

The chain carries TRBV28 and TRBJ2-7, with D tentatively TRBD1 (6 bases). V was shortened by 6 bases and J by 5 bases, with 17 bases between the two germline ends. Germline V gene data show CDR1 as MDHEN and CDR2 as SYDVKM. The CDR3 length is 14 residues. The CDR3 bases are TGTGCCAGCAGGCGAGGGGGACAAGTCGACGAGCAGTACTTC. This gives the protein CASRRGGQVDEQYF.

The gene calls are TRBV12-3 or TRBV12-4 and TRBJ1-2; no firm D call. The CDR3 extends over 12 amino acids. V lost 4 bases, J lost 8 bases, and 11 bases lay in between. CDR3 sequence: CASSSREGGYTF. The CDR3 DNA follows: TGTGCCAGCAGTTCCCGGGAGGGAGGCTACACCTTC.

The chain is built from TRBV11-3 and TRBJ2-1; 7 positions match TRBD2. Germline V gene data show CDR1 as SGHNT and CDR2 as YENEEA. The CDR3 runs 14 residues. Losses at the gene ends were 4 bases for V and 4 bases for J; bases not matched to a gene: 4. In DNA, the CDR3 is TGTGCCAGCAGCTCCGTCGGGAGGTACAATGAGCAGTTCTTC. It encodes CASSSVGRYNEQFF.

V usage is TRBV5-5 and J usage is TRBJ2-5; 10 bases map to TRBD2. Trimming cost V 1 base and J 5 bases; bases outside gene matches: 2. Germline assignment: CDR1 SGHKS and CDR2 YYEKEE (reference sequence). The CDR3 runs 14 residues. CDR3 DNA sequence: TGTGCCAGCAGCTTGCCTAGCGGGAGTGAGACCCAGTACTTC. Its translation: CASSLPSGSETQYF.

The chain couples TRBV12-5 to TRBJ2-2, with D tentatively TRBD2 (5 bases). The CDR3 consists of 14 residues. Germline V gene data show CDR1 as LGHNT and CDR2 as FRNRAP. Deletions cut 5 bases from V and 6 bases from J, with 13 bases between. For the CDR3, the DNA is TGTGCTAGTGGTGTCCAGGACGGGGCCGGGGAGCTGTTTTTT. Its translation: CASGVQDGAGELFF.